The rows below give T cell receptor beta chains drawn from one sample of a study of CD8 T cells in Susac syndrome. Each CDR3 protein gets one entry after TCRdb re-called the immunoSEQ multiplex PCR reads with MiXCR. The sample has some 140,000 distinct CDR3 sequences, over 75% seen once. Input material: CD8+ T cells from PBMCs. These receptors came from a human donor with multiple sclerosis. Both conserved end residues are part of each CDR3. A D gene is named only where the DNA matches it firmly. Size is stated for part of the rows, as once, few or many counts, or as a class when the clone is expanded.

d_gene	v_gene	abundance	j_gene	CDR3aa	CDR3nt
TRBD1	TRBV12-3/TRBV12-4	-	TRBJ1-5	CASSRGQFQPQHF	TGTGCCAGCAGTAGGGGGCAATTTCAGCCCCAGCATTTT
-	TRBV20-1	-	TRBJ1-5	CSARTDNPSPQPQHF	TGCAGTGCTAGAACCGATAATCCCTCCCCCCAGCCCCAGCATTTT
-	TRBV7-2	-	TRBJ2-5	CASSPGASPETQYF	TGTGCCAGCAGCCCGGGGGCTAGCCCAGAGACCCAGTACTTC
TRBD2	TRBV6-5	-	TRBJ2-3	CASSYSGLAGVDTQYF	TGTGCCAGCAGTTACTCAGGACTAGCGGGGGTAGATACGCAGTATTTT
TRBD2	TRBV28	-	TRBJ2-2	CASSPGLVAGELFF	TGTGCCAGCAGCCCCGGACTAGTGGCCGGGGAGCTGTTTTTT
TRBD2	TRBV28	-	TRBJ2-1	CASSLFTSGINEQFF	TGTGCCAGCAGTTTATTTACTAGCGGGATCAATGAGCAGTTCTTC
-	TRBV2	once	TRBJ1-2	CASSELDPNYGYTF	TGTGCCAGCAGTGAACTGGATCCCAACTATGGCTACACCTTC
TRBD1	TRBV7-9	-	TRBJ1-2	CASSWTGGLGYGYTF	TGTGCCAGCAGCTGGACAGGGGGCTTGGGGTATGGCTACACCTTC
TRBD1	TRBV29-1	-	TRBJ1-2	CSVGTGDGYTF	TGCAGCGTTGGCACAGGGGATGGCTACACCTTC
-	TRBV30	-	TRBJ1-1	CAWSHNTRELDTEAFF	TGTGCCTGGAGCCACAACACGAGGGAGTTAGACACTGAAGCTTTCTTT
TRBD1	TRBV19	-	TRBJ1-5	CASSFGLRGLGQPQHF	TGTGCCAGTAGTTTTGGGCTCAGGGGGCTGGGTCAGCCCCAGCATTTT
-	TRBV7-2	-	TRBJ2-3	CASSQTPTDTQYF	TGTGCCAGCAGCCAGACGCCCACAGATACGCAGTATTTT
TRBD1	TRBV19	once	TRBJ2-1	CASGTSGTGGPSSYNEQFF	TGTGCCAGTGGGACATCCGGGACAGGGGGCCCGAGCTCCTACAATGAGCAGTTCTTC
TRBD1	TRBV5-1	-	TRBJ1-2	CASGTTGGDGYTF	TGCGCCAGCGGCACGACAGGGGGCGATGGCTACACCTTC
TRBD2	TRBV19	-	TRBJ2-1	CASGIAGGDNEQFF	TGTGCCAGCGGAATAGCGGGAGGCGACAATGAGCAGTTCTTC
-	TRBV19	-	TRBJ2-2	CASSIRTERPDTGELFF	TGTGCCAGTAGTATTCGGACGGAGCGCCCGGACACCGGGGAGCTGTTTTTT
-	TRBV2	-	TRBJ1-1	CASEGPSQKNTEAFF	TGTGCCAGCGAGGGACCGTCCCAAAAGAACACTGAAGCTTTCTTT
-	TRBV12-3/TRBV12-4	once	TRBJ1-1	CASSFSVNTEAFF	TGTGCCAGCAGTTTTTCGGTGAACACTGAAGCTTTCTTT
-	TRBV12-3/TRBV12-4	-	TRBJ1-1	CASSFSASNTEAFF	TGTGCCAGCAGTTTTAGCGCCTCAAACACTGAAGCTTTCTTT
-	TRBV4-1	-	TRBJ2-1	CASSSNLAEPRNEQFF	TGCGCCAGCAGCTCCAACTTAGCGGAGCCTCGCAATGAGCAGTTCTTC
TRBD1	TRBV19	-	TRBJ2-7	CASSIRTGAYEQYF	TGTGCCAGTAGTATCAGGACAGGGGCCTACGAGCAGTACTTC
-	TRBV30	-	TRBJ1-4	CAWSEPGVVEKLFF	TGTGCCTGGAGTGAACCAGGGGTTGTTGAAAAACTGTTTTTT
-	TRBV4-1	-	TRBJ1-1	CASSPTRSGEAFF	TGCGCCAGCAGTCCTACGAGAAGCGGTGAAGCTTTCTTT
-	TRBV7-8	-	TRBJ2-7	CASSPPGQPSYEQYF	TGTGCCAGCAGCCCACCGGGACAACCCTCCTACGAGCAGTACTTC
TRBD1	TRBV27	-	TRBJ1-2	CASGGRDRGGGYTF	TGTGCCAGCGGCGGCCGGGACAGGGGAGGGGGCTACACCTTC
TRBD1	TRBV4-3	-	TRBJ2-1	CASSPHGTDYNEQFF	TGCGCCAGCAGCCCCCACGGGACAGATTACAATGAGCAGTTCTTC
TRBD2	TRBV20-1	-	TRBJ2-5	CSASETPGGDQYF	TGCAGTGCTAGCGAGACTCCTGGGGGGGACCAGTACTTC
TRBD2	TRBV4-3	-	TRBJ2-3	CASSQLAGDPGTDTQYF	TGCGCCAGCAGCCAACTAGCGGGAGACCCTGGCACAGATACGCAGTATTTT
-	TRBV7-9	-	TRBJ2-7	CASSQFGGYEQYF	TGTGCCAGCAGCCAATTCGGGGGCTACGAGCAGTACTTC
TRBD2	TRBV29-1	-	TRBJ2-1	CSVVGRRETSSYNEQFF	TGCAGCGTTGTGGGTAGGCGGGAGACGAGCTCCTACAATGAGCAGTTCTTC
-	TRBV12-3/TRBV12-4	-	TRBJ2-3	CASTPDTQYF	TGTGCCAGCACCCCAGATACGCAGTATTTT
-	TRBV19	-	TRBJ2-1	CASSMRLGHINEQFF	TGTGCCAGTAGTATGCGTTTGGGACATATCAATGAGCAGTTCTTC
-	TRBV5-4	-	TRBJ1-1	CATNMGTEAFF	TGTGCCACCAATATGGGCACTGAAGCTTTCTTT
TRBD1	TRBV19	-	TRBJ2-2	CASLDRGNTGELFF	TGTGCCTCCCTGGACAGGGGGAACACCGGGGAGCTGTTTTTT
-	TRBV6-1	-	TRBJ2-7	CAIRTAEQYF	TGTGCCATACGGACAGCCGAGCAGTACTTC
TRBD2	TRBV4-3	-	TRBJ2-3	CASSHAGGGSDTQYF	TGCGCCAGCAGCCATGCGGGGGGCGGCTCAGATACGCAGTATTTT
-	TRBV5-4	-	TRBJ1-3	CASSLAGNTIYF	TGTGCCAGCAGCTTGGCCGGAAACACCATATATTTT
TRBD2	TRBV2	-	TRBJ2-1	CASSERLAAGGSSYNEQFF	TGTGCCAGCAGTGAACGGCTGGCCGCGGGGGGAAGCTCCTACAATGAGCAGTTCTTC
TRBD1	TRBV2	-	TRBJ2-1	CAARYQGPGGKNEQFF	TGTGCCGCTCGGTATCAAGGACCAGGGGGCAAGAATGAGCAGTTCTTC
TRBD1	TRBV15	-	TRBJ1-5	CATSRDFQEETGSNQPQHF	TGTGCCACCAGCAGAGATTTCCAGGAAGAGACAGGGTCCAATCAGCCCCAGCATTTT
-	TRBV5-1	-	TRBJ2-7	CASSPGTRQEQYF	TGCGCCAGCAGCCCCGGGACCCGCCAGGAGCAGTACTTC
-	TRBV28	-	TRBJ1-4	CASSLLGSPREKLFF	TGTGCCAGCAGTTTGTTGGGGAGCCCACGGGAAAAACTGTTTTTT
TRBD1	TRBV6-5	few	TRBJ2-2	CAIGQGGTGELFF	TGTGCCATCGGACAGGGTGGCACCGGGGAGCTGTTTTTT
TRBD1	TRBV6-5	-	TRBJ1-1	CASSSEPGQGTEAFF	TGTGCCAGCAGTTCTGAACCGGGACAGGGCACTGAAGCTTTCTTT
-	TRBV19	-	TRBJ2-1	CASSIGLLDSLAGEQFF	TGTGCCAGTAGTATAGGTCTTCTAGACAGTCTCGCGGGGGAGCAGTTCTTC
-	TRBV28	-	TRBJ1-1	CASSFVGITEAFF	TGTGCCAGCAGTTTCGTGGGCATTACTGAAGCTTTCTTT
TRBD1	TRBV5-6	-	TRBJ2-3	CASSLGMDRSVDTQYF	TGTGCCAGCAGCTTGGGGATGGACAGGTCGGTCGATACGCAGTATTTT
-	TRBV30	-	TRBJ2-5	CAWTYPTGRWYETQYF	TGTGCCTGGACCTACCCGACGGGGCGGTGGTATGAGACCCAGTACTTC
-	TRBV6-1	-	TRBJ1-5	CASRVGLGGNQPQHF	TGTGCCAGCAGGGTAGGTTTGGGGGGCAATCAGCCCCAGCATTTT